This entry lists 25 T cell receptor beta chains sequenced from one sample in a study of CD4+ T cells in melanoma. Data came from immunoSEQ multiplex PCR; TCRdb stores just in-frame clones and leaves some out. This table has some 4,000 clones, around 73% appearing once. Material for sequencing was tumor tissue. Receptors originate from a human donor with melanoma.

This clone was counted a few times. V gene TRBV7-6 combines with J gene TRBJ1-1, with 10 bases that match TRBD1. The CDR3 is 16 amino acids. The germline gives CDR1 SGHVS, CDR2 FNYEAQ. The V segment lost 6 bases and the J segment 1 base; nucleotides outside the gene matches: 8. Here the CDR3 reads CASSSGTGAWNTEAFF. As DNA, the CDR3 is TGTGCCAGCAGTTCTGGGACAGGGGCATGGAACACTGAAGCTTTCTTT.

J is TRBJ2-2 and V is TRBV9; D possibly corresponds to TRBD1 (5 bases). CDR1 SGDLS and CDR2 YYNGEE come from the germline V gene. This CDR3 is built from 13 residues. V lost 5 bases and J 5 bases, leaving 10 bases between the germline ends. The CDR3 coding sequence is TGTGCCAGCAGGATGACAGATACCGGGGAGCTGTTTTTT. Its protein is CASRMTDTGELFF.

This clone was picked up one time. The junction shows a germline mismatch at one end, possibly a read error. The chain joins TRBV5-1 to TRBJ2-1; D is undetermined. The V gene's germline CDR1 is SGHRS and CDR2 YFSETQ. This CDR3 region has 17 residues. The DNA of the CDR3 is TGCGCCAGCAGCTTGGGTCTCGGCGTGAGCTCCTACAATAAGCAGTTCTTC. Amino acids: CASSLGLGVSSYNKQFF.

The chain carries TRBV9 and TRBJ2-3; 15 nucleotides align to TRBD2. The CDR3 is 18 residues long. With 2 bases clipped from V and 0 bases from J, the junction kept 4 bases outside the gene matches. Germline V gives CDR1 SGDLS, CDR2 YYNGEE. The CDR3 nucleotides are TGTGCCAGCAGCGTTACTGGGACTAGCGGGGGGAGCACAGATACGCAGTATTTT. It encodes CASSVTGTSGGSTDTQYF.

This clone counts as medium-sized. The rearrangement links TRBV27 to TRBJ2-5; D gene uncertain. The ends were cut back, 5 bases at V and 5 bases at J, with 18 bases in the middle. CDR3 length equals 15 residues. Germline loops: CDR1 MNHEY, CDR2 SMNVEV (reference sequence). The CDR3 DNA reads TGTGCCAGCAGTCGAGCAGGATCTATTTTTGAGACCCAGTACTTC. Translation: CASSRAGSIFETQYF.

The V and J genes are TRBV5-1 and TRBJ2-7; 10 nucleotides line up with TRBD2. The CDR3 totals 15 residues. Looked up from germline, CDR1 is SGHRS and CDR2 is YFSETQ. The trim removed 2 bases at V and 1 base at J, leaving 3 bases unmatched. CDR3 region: CASSFSSGSSYEQYF. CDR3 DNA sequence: TGCGCCAGCAGCTTTTCTAGCGGGAGTTCCTACGAGCAGTACTTC.

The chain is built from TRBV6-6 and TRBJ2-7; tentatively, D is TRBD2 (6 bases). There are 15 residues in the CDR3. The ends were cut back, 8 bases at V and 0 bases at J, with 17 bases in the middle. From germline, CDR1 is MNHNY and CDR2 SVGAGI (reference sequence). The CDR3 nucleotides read TGTGCCAGCGTCAATGCGGGGAGCAGCTCCTACGAGCAGTACTTC. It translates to CASVNAGSSSYEQYF.

The CDR3 sequence is CASSPLTGEDNQPQHF. As DNA, the CDR3 is TGTGCCAGCAGCCCGTTGACAGGGGAGGACAATCAGCCCCAGCATTTT. The chain recombines TRBV14 with TRBJ1-5, with 8 bases fitting TRBD1. There are 16 residues in the CDR3. V shed 4 bases, J shed 3 bases, and the junction held 8 bases outside the gene matches. Germline V gives CDR1 SGHDN, CDR2 FVKESK. Together with reference TRBV14 and TRBJ1-5, the CDR3 gives the full variable domain: EAGVTQFPSHSVIEKGQTVTLRCDPISGHDNLYWYRRVMGKEIKFLLHFVKESKQDESGMPNNRFLAERTGGTYSTLKVQPAELEDSGVYFCASSPLTGEDNQPQHFGDGTRLSIL.

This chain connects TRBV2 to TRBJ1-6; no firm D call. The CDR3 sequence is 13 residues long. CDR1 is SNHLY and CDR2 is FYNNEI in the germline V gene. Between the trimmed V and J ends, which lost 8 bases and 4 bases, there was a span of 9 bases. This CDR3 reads CASLDRYNSPLHF. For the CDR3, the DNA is TGTGCCAGCCTGGACCGGTATAATTCACCCCTCCACTTT. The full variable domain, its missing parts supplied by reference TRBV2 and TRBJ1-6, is EPEVTQTPSHQVTQMGQEVILRCVPISNHLYFYWYRQILGQKVEFLVSFYNNEISEKSEIFDDQFSVERPDGSNFTLKIRSTKLEDSAMYFCASLDRYNSPLHFGNGTRLTVT.

This chain's CDR3 is CASTGSGQPYNEQFF. DNA of the CDR3: TGTGCCAGCACAGGTTCGGGACAACCCTACAATGAGCAGTTCTTC. This chain uses TRBV28 with TRBJ2-1; D may be TRBD1 (6 bases). The CDR3 totals 15 residues. CDR1 and CDR2 from the germline V gene are MDHEN and SYDVKM. V was clipped by 7 bases and J by 2 bases, with 15 bases between them.

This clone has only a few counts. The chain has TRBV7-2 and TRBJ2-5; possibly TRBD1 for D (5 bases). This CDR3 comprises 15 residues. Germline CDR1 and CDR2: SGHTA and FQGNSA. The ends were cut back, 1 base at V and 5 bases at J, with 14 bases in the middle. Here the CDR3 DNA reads TGTGCCAGCAGCTTAGTCGCAGGGATGGCGGAGACCCAGTACTTC. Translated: CASSLVAGMAETQYF.

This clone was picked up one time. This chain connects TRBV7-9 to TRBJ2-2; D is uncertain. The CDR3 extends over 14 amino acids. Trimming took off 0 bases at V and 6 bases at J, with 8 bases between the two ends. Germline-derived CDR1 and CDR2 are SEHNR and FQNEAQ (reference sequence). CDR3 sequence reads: CASSLAGSSGELFF. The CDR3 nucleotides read TGTGCCAGCAGCTTAGCAGGGTCCTCCGGGGAGCTGTTTTTT.

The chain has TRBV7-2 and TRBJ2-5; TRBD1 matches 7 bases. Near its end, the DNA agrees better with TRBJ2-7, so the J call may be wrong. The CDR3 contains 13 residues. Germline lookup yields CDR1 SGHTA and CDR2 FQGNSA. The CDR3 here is CASSRTGLYEQYF. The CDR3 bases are TGTGCCAGCAGCCGGACAGGTCTCTACGAGCAGTACTTC.

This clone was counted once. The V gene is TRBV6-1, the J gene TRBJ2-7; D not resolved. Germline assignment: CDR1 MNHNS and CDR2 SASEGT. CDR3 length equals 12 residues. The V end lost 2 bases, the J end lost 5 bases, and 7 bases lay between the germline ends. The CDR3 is CASSEMVDEQYF. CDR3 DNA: TGTGCCAGCAGTGAAATGGTGGACGAGCAGTACTTC.

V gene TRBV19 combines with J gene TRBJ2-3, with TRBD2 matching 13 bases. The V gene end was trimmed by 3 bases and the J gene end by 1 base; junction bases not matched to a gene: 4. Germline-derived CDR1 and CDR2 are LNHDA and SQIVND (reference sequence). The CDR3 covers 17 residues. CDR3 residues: CASSIRGTSGGTDTQYF. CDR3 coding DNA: TGTGCCAGTAGTATTCGGGGGACTAGCGGGGGCACAGATACGCAGTATTTT.

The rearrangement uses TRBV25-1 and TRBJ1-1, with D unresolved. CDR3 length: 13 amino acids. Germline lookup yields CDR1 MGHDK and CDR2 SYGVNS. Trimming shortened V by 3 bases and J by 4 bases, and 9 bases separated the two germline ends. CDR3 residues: CASSDRGGTEAFF. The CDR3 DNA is TGTGCCAGCAGTGACCGAGGAGGCACTGAAGCTTTCTTT.

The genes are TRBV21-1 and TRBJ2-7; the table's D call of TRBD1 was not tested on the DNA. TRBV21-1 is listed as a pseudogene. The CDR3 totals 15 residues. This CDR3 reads CASTEGQGRTYEQYF. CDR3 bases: TGTGCCAGCACTGAAGGACAGGGGCGAACCTACGAGCAGTACTTC.

The CDR3 nucleotides are TGTGCCAGCAGCGGACCACCGGGACAGGGGTCGTTGGCCGGGGAGCTGTTTTTT. Translating it yields CASSGPPGQGSLAGELFF. The rearrangement links TRBV9 to TRBJ2-2; 10 bases line up with TRBD1. Trimming at V came to 3 bases and at J to 6 bases, leaving 14 bases not matched to a gene. The CDR3 has 18 residues. Germline CDR1 is SGDLS and CDR2 is YYNGEE.

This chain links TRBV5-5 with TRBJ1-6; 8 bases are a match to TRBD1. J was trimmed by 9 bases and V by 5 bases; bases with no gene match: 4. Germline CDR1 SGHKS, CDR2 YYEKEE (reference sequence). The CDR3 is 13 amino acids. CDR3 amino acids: CASRWTGTSPLHF. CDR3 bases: TGTGCCAGCAGGTGGACAGGGACTTCACCCCTCCACTTT.

CDR3 nucleotides: TGTGCCAGCAGGTCGGGAGCCGAGCCGGGAAACACCATATATTTT. Its protein product is CASRSGAEPGNTIYF. The chain uses TRBV6-5 and TRBJ1-3; D unresolved. The CDR3 spans 15 residues. The germline V gene encodes CDR1 MNHEY and CDR2 SVGAGI. Deletions cut 6 bases from V and 4 bases from J, with 16 bases between.

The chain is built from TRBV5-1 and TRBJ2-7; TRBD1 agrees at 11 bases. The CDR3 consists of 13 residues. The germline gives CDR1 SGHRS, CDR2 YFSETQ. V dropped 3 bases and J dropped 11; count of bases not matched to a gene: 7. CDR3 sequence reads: CASSSGTGGRKYF. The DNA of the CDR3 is TGCGCCAGCAGCTCCGGGACAGGGGGTCGGAAGTACTTC.

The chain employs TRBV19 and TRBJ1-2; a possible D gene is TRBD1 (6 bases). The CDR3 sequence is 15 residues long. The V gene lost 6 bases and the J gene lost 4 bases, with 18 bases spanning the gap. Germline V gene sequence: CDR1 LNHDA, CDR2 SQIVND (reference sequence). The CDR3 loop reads CASSDRSRAPYGYTF. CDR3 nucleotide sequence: TGTGCCAGTAGCGACAGGAGCCGAGCCCCCTATGGCTACACCTTC.

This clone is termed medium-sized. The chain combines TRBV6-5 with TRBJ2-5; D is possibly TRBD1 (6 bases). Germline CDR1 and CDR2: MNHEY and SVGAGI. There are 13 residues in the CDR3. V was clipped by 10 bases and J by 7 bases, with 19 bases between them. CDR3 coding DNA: TGTGCCACCGCCCTGGACAGCCCGAGGACCCAGTACTTC. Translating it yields CATALDSPRTQYF.

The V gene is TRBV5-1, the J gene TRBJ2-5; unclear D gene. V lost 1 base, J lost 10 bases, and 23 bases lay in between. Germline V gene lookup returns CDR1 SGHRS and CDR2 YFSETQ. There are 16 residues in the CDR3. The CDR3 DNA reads TGCGCCAGCAGCTTGTCGGAGTGGGCGGTCTCAAGAGACCAGTACTTC. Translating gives CASSLSEWAVSRDQYF.

The chain's CDR3 is CASSAARTGEQYF. CDR3 nucleotides: TGTGCCAGCAGTGCCGCCCGAACCGGGGAGCAGTACTTC. The chain is built from TRBV27 and TRBJ2-7, with D hard to call. The CDR3 consists of 13 residues. V was cut by 5 bases and J by 7 bases, with 15 bases left in between. Germline CDR1 reads MNHEY; CDR2 reads SMNVEV (reference sequence).